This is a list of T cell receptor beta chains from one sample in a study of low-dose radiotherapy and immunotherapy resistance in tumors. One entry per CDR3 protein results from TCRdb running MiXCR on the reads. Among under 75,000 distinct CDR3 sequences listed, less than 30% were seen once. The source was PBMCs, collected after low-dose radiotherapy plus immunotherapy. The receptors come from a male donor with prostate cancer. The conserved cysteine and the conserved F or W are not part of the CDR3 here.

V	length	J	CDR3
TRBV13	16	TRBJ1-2	ASSEAVGQGGSNYGYT
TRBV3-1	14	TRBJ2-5	ASSPRTGFTFETQY
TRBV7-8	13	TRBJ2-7	ASSLERTLGDEQY
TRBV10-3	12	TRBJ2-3	AITSASGADTQY
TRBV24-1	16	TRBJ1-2	ATSDFAGQGVTKGGYT
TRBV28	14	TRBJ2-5	ASSTPRGTGAETQY
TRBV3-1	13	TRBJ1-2	ASSHSGQSQFSYT
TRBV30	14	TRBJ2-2	AWSAAGTGSTGELF
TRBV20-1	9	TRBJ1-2	SPGTNYGYT
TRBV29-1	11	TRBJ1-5	SVETGGNQPQH
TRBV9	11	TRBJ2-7	ASGSGTSYEQY
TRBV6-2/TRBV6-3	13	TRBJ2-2	ASSYLGVETGELF
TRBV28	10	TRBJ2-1	ASSLLANEQF
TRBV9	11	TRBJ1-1	ASSPPWETEAF
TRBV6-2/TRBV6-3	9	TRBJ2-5	ASSYQETQY
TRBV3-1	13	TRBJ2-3	ASSPTGDATDTQY